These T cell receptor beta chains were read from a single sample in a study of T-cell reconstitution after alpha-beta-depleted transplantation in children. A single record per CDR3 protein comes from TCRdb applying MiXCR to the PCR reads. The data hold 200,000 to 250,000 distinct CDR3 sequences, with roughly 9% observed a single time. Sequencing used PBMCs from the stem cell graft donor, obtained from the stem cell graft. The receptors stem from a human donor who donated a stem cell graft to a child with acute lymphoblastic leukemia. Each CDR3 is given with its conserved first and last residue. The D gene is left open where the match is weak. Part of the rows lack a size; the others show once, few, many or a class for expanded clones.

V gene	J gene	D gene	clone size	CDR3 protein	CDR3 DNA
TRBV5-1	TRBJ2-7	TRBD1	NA	CASSLLRTGSSYEQYF	TGCGCCAGCAGCCTTCTACGGACAGGGAGCTCCTACGAGCAGTACTTC
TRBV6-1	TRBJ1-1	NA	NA	CASSPGYTGNTEAFF	TGTGCCAGCAGTCCTGGCTACACAGGGAACACTGAAGCTTTCTTT
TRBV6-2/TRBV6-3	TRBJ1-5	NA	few	CASSYQQGLDQPQHF	TGTGCCAGCAGTTACCAACAGGGACTCGATCAGCCCCAGCATTTT
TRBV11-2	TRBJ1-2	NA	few	CASSLAEGVYGYTF	TGTGCCAGCAGCTTAGCGGAAGGGGTCTATGGCTACACCTTC
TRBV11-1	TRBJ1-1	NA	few	CASSSDRPPGIGILNTEAFF	TGTGCCAGCAGCTCCGACCGCCCGCCAGGCATCGGCATCTTGAACACTGAAGCTTTCTTT
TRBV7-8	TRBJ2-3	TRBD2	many	CASSLQLAGGLTDTQYF	TGTGCCAGCAGCTTACAACTAGCGGGGGGCCTCACAGATACGCAGTATTTT
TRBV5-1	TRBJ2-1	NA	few	CASGSGGRSNEQFF	TGCGCCAGCGGATCCGGGGGGCGGTCTAATGAGCAGTTCTTC
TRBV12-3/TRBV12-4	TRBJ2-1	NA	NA	CASSDDNEQFF	TGTGCCAGCAGCGATGACAATGAGCAGTTCTTC
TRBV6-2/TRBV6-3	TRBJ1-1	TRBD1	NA	CASRQGTPEAFF	TGTGCCAGCAGACAGGGGACCCCTGAAGCTTTCTTT
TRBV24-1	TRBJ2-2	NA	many	CATSDFHGGELFF	TGTGCCACCAGTGATTTCCACGGCGGGGAGCTGTTTTTT
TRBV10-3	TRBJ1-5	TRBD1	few	CAIRVGQDENQPQHF	TGTGCCATCAGGGTGGGACAGGACGAGAATCAGCCCCAGCATTTT
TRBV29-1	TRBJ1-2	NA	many	CSVGRAFDYGYTF	TGCAGCGTTGGTAGGGCGTTCGACTATGGCTACACCTTC
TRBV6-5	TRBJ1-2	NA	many	CASSYGTGHGYTF	TGTGCCAGCAGTTACGGAACAGGTCATGGCTACACCTTC
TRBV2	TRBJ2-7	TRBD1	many	CASSIRGQAYEQYF	TGTGCCAGCAGTATTAGGGGACAGGCCTACGAGCAGTACTTC
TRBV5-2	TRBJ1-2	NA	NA	CASTLGGGYGYGYTF	TGTGCCAGCACCCTCGGCGGGGGGTACGGCTATGGCTACACCTTC
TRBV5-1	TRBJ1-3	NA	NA	CASSSDSLNTIYF	TGCGCCAGCAGCTCGGACAGTCTAAACACCATATATTTT
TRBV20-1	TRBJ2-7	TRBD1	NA	CSARGDRGIDEQYF	TGCAGTGCTAGAGGTGACAGGGGGATCGACGAGCAGTACTTC
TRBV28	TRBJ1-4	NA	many	CASSLNTATGGEKLFF	TGTGCCAGCAGCCTCAATACAGCGACGGGAGGGGAAAAACTGTTTTTT
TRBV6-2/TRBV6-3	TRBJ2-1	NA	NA	CASSLQNGVYNEQFF	TGTGCCAGCAGTCTTCAGAACGGGGTTTACAATGAGCAGTTCTTC
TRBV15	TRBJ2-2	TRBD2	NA	CATSRDLGTTNTGELFF	TGTGCCACCAGCAGAGATTTAGGGACTACGAACACCGGGGAGCTGTTTTTT
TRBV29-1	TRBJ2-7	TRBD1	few	CSVSRDRGPYEQYF	TGCAGCGTGAGCCGGGACAGGGGTCCCTACGAGCAGTACTTC
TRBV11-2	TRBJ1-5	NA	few	CASSFGSRRNQPQHF	TGTGCCAGCAGCTTCGGCAGTCGGCGCAATCAGCCCCAGCATTTT
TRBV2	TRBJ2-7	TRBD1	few	CASSEEQGAPYEQYF	TGTGCCAGCAGTGAAGAACAGGGGGCCCCCTACGAGCAGTACTTC
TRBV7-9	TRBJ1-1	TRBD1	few	CASSLITGGTEAFF	TGTGCCAGCAGCTTAATCACAGGGGGGACTGAAGCTTTCTTT
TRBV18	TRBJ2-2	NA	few	CASSPSITGELFF	TGTGCCAGCTCACCATCAATCACCGGGGAGCTGTTTTTT
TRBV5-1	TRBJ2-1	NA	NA	CASSPIGSEQFF	TGCGCCAGCAGCCCAATCGGGAGTGAGCAGTTCTTC
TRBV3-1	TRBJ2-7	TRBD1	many	CASMKQGAYEQYF	TGTGCCAGCATGAAACAGGGGGCCTACGAGCAGTACTTC
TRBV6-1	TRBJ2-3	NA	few	CASSRDSTDTQYF	TGTGCCAGCAGTCGTGACTCCACAGATACGCAGTATTTT
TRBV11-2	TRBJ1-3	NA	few	CASSFGPGYSGNTIYF	TGTGCCAGCAGCTTCGGCCCCGGATACTCTGGAAACACCATATATTTT
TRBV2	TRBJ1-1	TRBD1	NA	CASNSDRAPEAFF	TGTGCCAGCAACTCGGACAGGGCCCCTGAAGCTTTCTTT
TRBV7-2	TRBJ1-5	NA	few	CASSLGGRKFFQPQHF	TGTGCCAGCAGCTTAGGAGGCCGGAAGTTTTTTCAGCCCCAGCATTTT
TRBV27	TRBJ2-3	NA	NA	CASSLSGTTDTDTQYF	TGTGCCAGCAGTTTATCCGGGACAACAGACACAGATACGCAGTATTTT
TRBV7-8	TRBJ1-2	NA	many	CASSLARISPNYGYTF	TGTGCCAGCAGCTTAGCGCGGATCTCCCCCAACTATGGCTACACCTTC
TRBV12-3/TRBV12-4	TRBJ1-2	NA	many	CASSLGGWYGYTF	TGTGCCAGCAGTCTAGGGGGGTGGTATGGCTACACCTTC
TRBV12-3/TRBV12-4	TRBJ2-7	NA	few	CASSVSREQYF	TGTGCCAGCAGTGTGTCCCGCGAGCAGTACTTC
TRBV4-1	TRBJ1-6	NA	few	CASNHRDSPLHF	TGCGCCAGCAACCACAGAGATTCACCCCTCCACTTT
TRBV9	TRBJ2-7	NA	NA	CASSDTWGYEQYF	TGTGCCAGCAGCGATACGTGGGGCTACGAGCAGTACTTC
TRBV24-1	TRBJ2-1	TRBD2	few	CATIGTTYNEQFF	TGTGCCACCATCGGGACTACTTACAATGAGCAGTTCTTC
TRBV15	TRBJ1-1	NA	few	CATSRDKNLRQREAFF	TGTGCCACCAGCAGAGATAAGAATTTACGACAGAGGGAAGCTTTCTTT
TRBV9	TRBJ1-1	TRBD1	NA	CASSGSGTANTEAFF	TGTGCCAGCAGCGGATCCGGGACAGCGAACACTGAAGCTTTCTTT
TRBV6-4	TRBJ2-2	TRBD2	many	CASTETSGDNTGELFF	TGTGCCAGCACTGAGACTAGCGGGGATAACACCGGGGAGCTGTTTTTT
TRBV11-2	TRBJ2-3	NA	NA	CASSHPGGGTDTQYF	TGTGCCAGCAGCCACCCCGGGGGAGGCACAGATACGCAGTATTTT
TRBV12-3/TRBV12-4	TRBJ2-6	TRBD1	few	CASSSGQGTSGANVLTF	TGTGCCAGCAGTTCGGGACAGGGAACCTCTGGGGCCAACGTCCTGACTTTC
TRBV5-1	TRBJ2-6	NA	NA	CASGGLPGNPGANVLTF	TGCGCCAGCGGGGGTCTACCCGGGAACCCTGGGGCCAACGTCCTGACTTTC
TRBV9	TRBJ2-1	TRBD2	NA	CASSVTSGRSSYNEQFF	TGTGCCAGCAGCGTAACTAGCGGGCGCAGCTCCTACAATGAGCAGTTCTTC
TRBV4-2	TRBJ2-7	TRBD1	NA	CASSQDGQGEYEQYF	TGTGCCAGCAGCCAAGATGGACAGGGCGAATACGAGCAGTACTTC
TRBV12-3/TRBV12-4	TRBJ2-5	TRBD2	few	CASSISGGGETQYF	TGTGCCAGCAGCATTAGCGGGGGAGGGGAGACCCAGTACTTC
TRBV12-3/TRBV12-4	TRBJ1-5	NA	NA	CASSFGQKNQPQHF	TGTGCCAGCAGTTTTGGACAGAAGAATCAGCCCCAGCATTTT
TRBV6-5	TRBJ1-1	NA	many	CASTVTSGVTEAFF	TGTGCCAGCACAGTTACGTCCGGGGTCACTGAAGCTTTCTTT
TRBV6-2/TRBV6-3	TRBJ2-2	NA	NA	CASSKQGANTGELFF	TGTGCCAGCAGTAAACAGGGTGCGAACACCGGGGAGCTGTTTTTT
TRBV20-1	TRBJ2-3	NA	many	CSVATRTAATDTQYF	TGCAGTGTCGCAACAAGGACCGCGGCCACAGATACGCAGTATTTT
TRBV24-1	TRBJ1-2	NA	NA	CATSGAGDYGYTF	TGTGCCACCAGTGGAGCAGGGGACTATGGCTACACCTTC